The T cell receptor (beta chain) described here comes from a study of CD8 T cells in ankylosing spondylitis. Points on this clonotype: Its antigen is undetermined.

TCRdb analysed the 5' RACE reads with MiXCR anew, one entry per CDR3 protein. Of 200,000 to 250,000 distinct CDR3 sequences listed, more than 25% were seen once; the top ten hold around 4%. Study-wide points: Before this, some motif variants had been reported in reactive arthritis synovial fluid and blood. Seemingly characteristic of ankylosing spondylitis blood was a TCR beta motif consisting of about 8 highly homologous variants. Clones linked to the disease showed a CD8+ phenotype. They occurred at relatively low frequencies in peripheral blood.

Looked up from germline, CDR1 is SGHTA and CDR2 is FQGNSA. This CDR3 has 16 amino acids. J gave up 4 bases and V 4 bases, and 10 bases lay outside the gene matches. Sample: blood, either unsorted or a sorted T cell fraction (not recorded which). This receptor was obtained from a male donor with ankylosing spondylitis or in good health (not recorded which). The chain is built from TRBV7-2 and TRBJ2-3; 8 nucleotides match TRBD2. The CDR3 DNA follows: TGTGCCAGCAGCTACGGACTAGCTCTATTGGCAGATACGCAGTATTTT. Translating gives CASSYGLALLADTQYF.